This T cell receptor (beta chain) was sequenced during a study of cytomegalovirus exposure and HLA in healthy donors. PCR was performed using 60 Vbeta and 13 Jbeta primers. The protocol was immunoSEQ multiplex PCR, while the TCRdb copy is restricted to in-frame clones and leaves out a portion. Here the sample table reports roughly 43,000 clones. V lost 4 bases and J lost 13; bases outside the gene matches: 9. The CDR3 contains 13 residues. Germline V gene lookup returns CDR1 SGHTA and CDR2 FQGTGA. Material: PBMCs. The clonotype originates from a woman aged 35 to 49 in good health and CMV-seronegative. The chain links TRBV7-3 to TRBJ2-1; 8 bases are a match to TRBD2. DNA for the CDR3: TGTGCCAGCAGCTCAGGGAGCGGGAGTTATCAGTTCTTC. Its translation is CASSSGSGSYQFF.